Listed here is a single T cell receptor (beta chain). Assay: immunoSEQ multiplex PCR; the TCRdb copy retains only in-frame clones and omits some. The sample contains some 47,000 clones, 85% to 90% of which appear only once. Deletions cut 0 bases from V and 7 bases from J, with 15 bases between. CDR1 MGHRA and CDR2 YSYEKL come from the germline V gene. CDR3 size: 15 residues. The entry originates in a study of T cell changes during pregnancy in multiple sclerosis. The chain carries TRBV4-1 and TRBJ1-2; a weak D match, TRBD1 (5 bases). This clonotype was obtained from a female donor with multiple sclerosis, enrolled in a pregnancy study. The specimen comprised CD8+ T cells from peripheral blood mononuclear cells, sampled in the second trimester of pregnancy. Here the CDR3 DNA reads TGCGCCAGCAGCCAAGATGGGGCAAATCCAAGTGGCTACACCTTC. Translating it yields CASSQDGANPSGYTF.